The sequence of this T cell receptor (beta chain) was determined in a study of cytomegalovirus exposure and HLA in healthy donors. Study-wide points: A few CMV-associated chains were confirmed in vitro to be specific for CMV antigens. There were 150 to 200 TCR beta chains listed as cytomegalovirus-associated. Subsequent analysis of the roughly 120 validation repertoires found a tendency for first-cohort TCR clusters to co-occur.

Notes on this clone: Its antigen is still unknown.

Trimming cost V 5 bases and J 3 bases; bases outside gene matches: 8. This CDR3 is 15 amino acids long. Germline V gives CDR1 SEHNR, CDR2 FQNEAQ (reference sequence). Profiling relied on immunoSEQ multiplex PCR, and the TCRdb table lists in-frame clones only, not all of them. The sample lists tens of thousands of clones, roughly 90% occurring once. The chain joins TRBV7-9 to TRBJ1-1; 8 nucleotides line up with TRBD1. The sequence was obtained from a woman in her thirties in good health and CMV-seronegative. The specimen was PBMCs. CDR3 coding DNA: TGTGCCAGCAGCATAAGACAGGGGTCGGACACTGAAGCTTTCTTT. Protein sequence: CASSIRQGSDTEAFF.